Listed here are 10 T cell receptor beta chains from one sample, sequenced in a study of regulatory T cells in long-lasting Graves disease. The TCR beta library used iRepertoire HTBI primers with Arm-PCR amplification of CDR3. In TCRdb, the multiplex PCR reads were re-called with MiXCR into one record per CDR3 protein. This table has 370,000 or so distinct CDR3 sequences, roughly 15% appearing once. Time point given: newly diagnosed GD, antithyroid drugs for less than 3 months. Extracted PBMC RNA gave rise to the TCR library. This same sample was also taken into another study, of T cells in Graves' hyperthyroidism and ophthalmopathy.

The sample in question was peripheral blood mononuclear cells (PBMCs), obtained at new diagnosis, from a patient treated with antithyroid drugs. These receptors were collected from a woman aged 18-35 years with Graves disease.

Concerning this clonotype: The CDR3 end shows no conserved phenylalanine or tryptophan, and so a read error is likely. Because the CDR3's place on the DNA is in doubt, the DNA is left out and the CDR3 is given as listed by TCRdb. The CDR3 sequence is CASSGLAL. The chain is built from TRBV5-1 and TRBJ2-7; TRBD2, the table's D call, lacks a check against the DNA. Germline loops: CDR1 SGHRS, CDR2 YFSETQ. The CDR3 spans 8 amino acids, including both terminal residues.

Only a few counts were recorded for this clonotype. The V gene is TRBV5-1, the J gene TRBJ2-1; D may be TRBD1 or TRBD2 (5 bases each). Trimming pared 2 bases from V and 2 bases from J, leaving 11 bases between. This CDR3 is built from 15 residues. The V gene's germline CDR1 is SGHRS and CDR2 YFSETQ. CDR3 bases: TGCGCCAGCAGCTTCATGGGACGAGCCTACAATGAGCAGTTCTTC. Encoded protein: CASSFMGRAYNEQFF.

The gene calls are TRBV3-1 and TRBJ2-5; 12 bases are shared with TRBD2. The CDR3 totals 14 residues. V shed 5 bases and J 4 bases; nucleotides not matched to a gene: 2. Germline V CDR1 and CDR2: LGHDT, YNNKEL (reference sequence). The CDR3: CASSKGLAGETQYF. In nucleotides, the CDR3 is TGTGCCAGCAGCAAGGGACTAGCGGGAGAGACCCAGTACTTC.

The V gene is TRBV6-2 or TRBV6-3, the J gene TRBJ1-2, with D maybe TRBD1 (6 bases). Germline V gene lookup returns CDR1 MNHEY and CDR2 SVGEGT. V was cut by 5 bases and J by 4 bases, with 20 bases left in between. This CDR3 has 16 residues. The CDR3 nucleotides read TGTGCCAGCAGTCCCGGTTCGGGGGGGGCTACCTATGGCTACACCTTC. Translation: CASSPGSGGATYGYTF.

In its sample, this clonotype was seen many times. This chain uses TRBV20-1 with TRBJ2-7, with D unresolved. Looked up from germline, CDR1 is DFQATT and CDR2 is SNEGSKA (reference sequence). This CDR3 contains 14 residues. V was trimmed by 3 bases and J by 0 bases, leaving 12 bases between them. Here the CDR3 reads CSASIGGASYEQYF. As DNA, the CDR3 is TGCAGTGCTAGTATCGGCGGCGCCTCCTACGAGCAGTACTTC.

Regarding this clonotype: Given a much more abundant clone one base away, this may be a read error. The genes are TRBV10-3 and TRBJ1-1; D is possibly TRBD1 (5 bases). CDR1 and CDR2 (germline): ENHRY, SYGVKD. This CDR3 is built from 13 residues. Trimming left V 5 bases short and J 4 bases short, with 11 bases between. Here the CDR3 DNA reads TGTGCCATCAGTTCCAGGGTTGGCACTGAAGCTTTCTTT. This encodes CAISSRVGTEAFF.

The CDR3 reads CASSKPGFNQPQHF. The CDR3 DNA reads as TGTGCCAGCAGCAAACCAGGGTTCAATCAGCCCCAGCATTTT. The chain combines TRBV14 with TRBJ1-5; a weak D match, TRBD1 (5 bases). The germline V gene has CDR1 SGHDN and CDR2 FVKESK. The V and J ends lost 5 bases and 3 bases respectively, with 11 bases between them. The CDR3 has 14 amino acids.

This clonotype was recorded many times. The genes are TRBV2 and TRBJ2-4; D is perhaps TRBD2 (6 bases). With 1 base removed from V and 2 bases from J, the gap between germline ends came to 9 bases. This CDR3 has 15 residues. Germline loops: CDR1 SNHLY, CDR2 FYNNEI. The CDR3 sequence: CASSEDGGTKNIQYF. CDR3 DNA: TGTGCCAGCAGTGAAGACGGGGGTACCAAAAACATTCAGTACTTC. Using reference TRBV2 and TRBJ2-4 for the parts outside the CDR3, the full variable domain is EPEVTQTPSHQVTQMGQEVILRCVPISNHLYFYWYRQILGQKVEFLVSFYNNEISEKSEIFDDQFSVERPDGSNFTLKIRSTKLEDSAMYFCASSEDGGTKNIQYFGAGTRLSVL.

V usage is TRBV29-1 and J usage is TRBJ1-2; D uncertain. Trimming pared 5 bases from V and 4 bases from J, leaving 14 bases between. The CDR3 contains 13 residues. Germline CDR1 SQVTM, CDR2 ANQGSEA. The CDR3 reads CSVSTPAGYGYTF. The CDR3 nucleotides are TGCAGCGTTTCGACACCGGCGGGCTATGGCTACACCTTC.

This clonotype has a count of ten or more. The chain is built from TRBV28 and TRBJ2-2, with D perhaps TRBD1 (5 bases). Trimming took 3 bases from V and 6 from J, leaving 20 bases between them. The germline gives CDR1 MDHEN, CDR2 SYDVKM. CDR3 length equals 17 residues. The CDR3 DNA reads TGTGCCAGCAGTTTTGGGGCCCGGGCCATGGTGGCCGGGGAGCTGTTTTTT. This codes for CASSFGARAMVAGELFF.